Below are 30 T cell receptor beta chains sequenced from a single sample in a study of beta chain features in type 1 diabetes. Broader study findings: The study found moderately but significantly shorter TCRB CDR3s in all four CD4+ subsets of Type 1 diabetes patients.

For these receptors, no antigen is known. Isolated RNA was reverse transcribed in full, so expressed TCRB transcripts were sequenced. TCRdb's copy holds only in-frame clones and misses some; the assay was immunoSEQ multiplex PCR. The sample consists of 600,000 to 700,000 clones, roughly an eighth of them appearing once. The sequencing input was naive CD4+ T cells from blood. These receptors all stem from a man between 18 and 35 years old with type 1 diabetes.

V and J are TRBV5-1 and TRBJ1-3; 9 bases are a match to TRBD1. The V segment lost 2 bases and the J segment 4 bases; nucleotides outside the gene matches: 7. The CDR3 has 16 residues. CDR1 SGHRS and CDR2 YFSETQ come from the germline V gene. CDR3 sequence: CASSLSGQGAGNTIYF. DNA of the CDR3: TGCGCCAGCAGCTTATCGGGACAGGGTGCCGGAAACACCATATATTTT.

This clone was seen more than once but under ten times. The chain is built from TRBV16 and TRBJ1-5; possibly TRBD1 for D (6 bases). Germline V CDR1 and CDR2: KGHSY, FQNENV. Trimming shortened V by 4 bases and J by 1 base, and 8 bases separated the two germline ends. This CDR3 spans 14 amino acids. The chain's CDR3 is CASSPDRSNQPQHF. DNA for the CDR3: TGTGCCAGCAGCCCTGACAGGAGCAATCAGCCCCAGCATTTT.

The V and J genes are TRBV2 and TRBJ2-5; D possibly corresponds to TRBD1 (5 bases). CDR1 and CDR2 from the germline V gene are SNHLY and FYNNEI. This CDR3 has 13 residues. With 1 base removed from V and 8 bases from J, the gap between germline ends came to 11 bases. The CDR3 DNA reads as TGTGCCAGCAGTGAAGTATTGACAGAAACCCAGTACTTC. Protein product: CASSEVLTETQYF.

The V and J genes are TRBV28 and TRBJ2-7, with 9 bases aligning to TRBD1. The CDR3 has 14 residues. After removal of 8 bases from V and 4 bases from J, the junction contained 9 bases not matched to a gene. Germline V CDR1 and CDR2: MDHEN, SYDVKM. CDR3 residues: CASGSPGQGYEQYF. Written as DNA, the CDR3 is TGTGCCAGCGGCTCGCCGGGACAGGGATACGAGCAGTACTTC. Combining the CDR3 with reference TRBV28 and TRBJ2-7 gives the whole variable domain DVKVTQSSRYLVKRTGEKVFLECVQDMDHENMFWYRQDPGLGLRLIYFSYDVKMKEKGDIPEGYSVSREKKERFSLILESASTNQTSMYLCASGSPGQGYEQYFGPGTRLTVT.

The table lists this clone with a few counts. The CDR3: CASSLGLAGVLNEQFF. For the CDR3, the DNA is TGTGCCAGCAGCCTCGGACTAGCGGGGGTATTAAATGAGCAGTTCTTC. The J gene is TRBJ2-1, the V gene TRBV9; 13 bases match TRBD2. CDR3 length equals 16 residues. V shed 4 bases, J shed 7 bases, and the junction held 8 bases outside the gene matches. Germline CDR1 reads SGDLS; CDR2 reads YYNGEE. The whole variable domain, filled in from reference TRBV9 and TRBJ2-1, reads DSGVTQTPKHLITATGQRVTLRCSPRSGDLSVYWYQQSLDQGLQFLIQYYNGEERAKGNILERFSAQQFPDLHSELNLSSLELGDSALYFCASSLGLAGVLNEQFFGPGTRLTVL.

The chain recombines TRBV12-5 with TRBJ2-5; 10 bases line up with TRBD1. There are 17 residues in the CDR3. Germline loops: CDR1 LGHNT, CDR2 FRNRAP. V was clipped by 4 bases and J by 5 bases; unmatched bases: 13. CDR3 in amino acids: CASGSSQGQGFEETQYF. CDR3 DNA sequence: TGTGCTAGTGGTTCCTCGCAGGGACAGGGGTTTGAGGAGACCCAGTACTTC.

As for this clone: The junction departs from germline at one end; a sequencing error may be responsible. J is TRBJ2-4 and V is TRBV6-1; the D is unclear. Germline V lookup: CDR1 MNHNS, CDR2 SASEGT. The CDR3 contains 15 residues. CDR3 DNA: TGTGCCATCAGTGAACGATCACTAGCCAAAAACATTCAGTACTTC. Protein sequence: CAISERSLAKNIQYF.

The chain uses TRBV6-1 and TRBJ2-7; D may be TRBD1 (6 bases). The CDR3 is made up of 12 amino acids. CDR1 is MNHNS and CDR2 is SASEGT in the germline V gene. V lost 7 bases and J lost 5, with 12 bases in between. CDR3 DNA: TGTGCCAGCACATCCAGGGGACACGAGCAGTACTTC. Translated: CASTSRGHEQYF.

The table lists this clone with a few counts. V and J are TRBV10-3 and TRBJ1-6; 7 nucleotides agree with TRBD1. The CDR3 contains 16 residues. The V gene end was trimmed by 6 bases and the J gene end by 8 bases; junction bases not matched to a gene: 13. Per the germline V gene, CDR1 is ENHRY and CDR2 is SYGVKD. CDR3 amino acids: CAISPATGRGDSPLHF. The CDR3 DNA reads TGTGCCATCAGCCCCGCGACAGGGAGGGGTGATTCACCCCTCCACTTT.

The sample holds a few counts of this clone. This rearrangement joins TRBV6-5 to TRBJ2-5, with TRBD2 matching 7 bases. V shed 6 bases and J 5 bases; nucleotides not matched to a gene: 9. Germline CDR1 reads MNHEY; CDR2 reads SVGAGI. The CDR3 is 14 residues long. The CDR3, as DNA: TGTGCCAGCAGAAAATCGGGAGGTCGGGAGACCCAGTACTTC. Encoded protein: CASRKSGGRETQYF.

The chain uses TRBV15 and TRBJ1-1; 8 bases agree with TRBD1. CDR1 and CDR2 from the germline V gene are LNHNV and YYDKDF (reference sequence). The J segment lost 3 bases and the V segment lost 1 base, leaving 13 bases of the junction unmatched. The CDR3 extends over 18 amino acids. CDR3: CATSRVVGQGAVDTEAFF. The CDR3 coding sequence is TGTGCCACCAGCAGAGTCGTCGGCCAGGGGGCAGTGGACACTGAAGCTTTCTTT.

This clone has just a few counts. V usage is TRBV5-1 and J usage is TRBJ2-3; 13 bases map to TRBD2. This CDR3 has 20 residues. The germline V gene encodes CDR1 SGHRS and CDR2 YFSETQ. The junction had 18 bases not matched to a gene; V was cut back by 4 bases and J by 4 bases. CDR3 protein: CASSLPTSGGAGGVADTQYF. For the CDR3, the DNA is TGCGCCAGCAGCCTCCCCACTAGCGGGGGGGCCGGTGGAGTGGCAGATACGCAGTATTTT.

The rearrangement links TRBV27 to TRBJ2-6, with no clear D. Germline lookup yields CDR1 MNHEY and CDR2 SMNVEV (reference sequence). This CDR3 is built from 17 residues. Trimming shortened V by 2 bases and J by 0 bases, and 11 bases separated the two germline ends. The CDR3 protein is CASSLAGARSGANVLTF. CDR3 nucleotides: TGTGCCAGCAGTTTAGCTGGCGCCCGCTCTGGGGCCAACGTCCTGACTTTC.

The chain uses TRBV7-3 and TRBJ1-2, with 10 nucleotides matching TRBD1. The CDR3 extends over 16 amino acids. With V trimmed by 5 bases and J by 2 bases, 8 bases remained unmatched. Germline V gives CDR1 SGHTA, CDR2 FQGTGA. The CDR3 DNA follows: TGTGCCAGCAGCCCGTTAGGGGGACAGGGGAACTATGGCTACACCTTC. Amino acid sequence: CASSPLGGQGNYGYTF.

The chain is built from TRBV21-1 and TRBJ2-1; the table assigns TRBD1, which was not confirmed against the DNA. TRBV21-1 corresponds to a pseudogene. The CDR3 runs to 15 residues. The CDR3 sequence is CASSKDEDRANEQFF. CDR3 bases: TGTGCCAGCAGCAAAGACGAGGACAGGGCCAATGAGCAGTTCTTC.

CDR3 residues: CASSLIGGRGDQPQHF. CDR3 sequence (DNA): TGTGCCAGCAGCTTAATCGGAGGAAGGGGGGATCAGCCCCAGCATTTT. The chain combines TRBV7-9 with TRBJ1-5, with D maybe TRBD1 (6 bases). V lost 2 bases to trimming and J lost 5 bases, with 16 bases between them. CDR3 size: 16 residues. Germline V gives CDR1 SEHNR, CDR2 FQNEAQ (reference sequence).

This clone was detected a few times. J is TRBJ1-5 and V is TRBV30; 8 nucleotides align to TRBD1. There are 14 residues in the CDR3. CDR1 and CDR2 from the germline V gene are GTSNPN and SVGIG (reference sequence). The J segment lost 7 bases and the V segment lost 6 bases, leaving 11 bases of the junction unmatched. CDR3 in amino acids: CACWTGSRGQPQHF. CDR3 coding DNA: TGTGCCTGCTGGACAGGGTCAAGAGGACAGCCCCAGCATTTT.

There are a few counts of this clone. The V gene is TRBV6-5, the J gene TRBJ2-1; perhaps TRBD2 as D (6 bases). CDR3 length: 15 amino acids. V was shortened by 5 bases and J by 9 bases, with 20 bases between the two germline ends. Germline V gene sequence: CDR1 MNHEY, CDR2 SVGAGI. CDR3 sequence (DNA): TGTGCCAGCAGTAACCGCGGGGACGAGGGTGGTGAGCAGTTCTTC. It yields the protein CASSNRGDEGGEQFF.

This clone has more than one count but fewer than ten. The chain links TRBV12-5 to TRBJ1-6; D unresolved. Trimming shortened V by 3 bases and J by 9 bases, and 12 bases separated the two germline ends. The CDR3 contains 14 residues. Germline V gives CDR1 LGHNT, CDR2 FRNRAP. CDR3 residues: CASGLGGLGSPLHF. CDR3 DNA: TGTGCTAGTGGTTTAGGAGGGCTTGGTTCACCCCTCCACTTT.

The CDR3 loop is CAISESGLLYGYTF. Written as DNA, the CDR3 is TGTGCCATCAGTGAGTCTGGCCTACTCTATGGCTACACCTTC. The chain carries TRBV10-3 and TRBJ1-2, with D hard to call. V was cut by 0 bases and J by 4 bases, with 9 bases left in between. The CDR3 is 14 residues long. Germline lookup yields CDR1 ENHRY and CDR2 SYGVKD.

This clone turned up a few times. This chain uses TRBV7-3 with TRBJ1-6; D remains unclear. The ends were cut back, 5 bases at V and 6 bases at J, with 14 bases in the middle. The germline CDR1 and CDR2 sequences are SGHTA and FQGTGA. The CDR3 spans 15 residues. CDR3 loop: CASSPTLSGNSPLHF. The CDR3 coding sequence is TGTGCCAGCAGCCCGACCCTGTCGGGTAATTCACCCCTCCACTTT.

The J gene is TRBJ2-7, the V gene TRBV19; 7 bases are a match to TRBD1. Looked up from germline, CDR1 is LNHDA and CDR2 is SQIVND (reference sequence). The CDR3 spans 13 residues. Trimming removed 10 bases from V and 3 bases from J; junction bases left unmatched: 9. The CDR3 loop is CANSPQGDYEQYF. The CDR3 nucleotides read TGTGCCAATTCGCCCCAGGGGGACTACGAGCAGTACTTC. The complete variable domain, with remaining parts taken from reference TRBV19 and TRBJ2-7, reads DGGITQSPKYLFRKEGQNVTLSCEQNLNHDAMYWYRQDPGQGLRLIYYSQIVNDFQKGDIAEGYSVSREKKESFPLTVTSAQKNPTAFYLCANSPQGDYEQYFGPGTRLTVT.

This clone has a handful of counts. This chain uses TRBV29-1 with TRBJ2-2, with unresolved D. The germline gives CDR1 SQVTM, CDR2 ANQGSEA. Trimming left V 8 bases short and J 0 bases short, with 13 bases between. The CDR3 loop spans 14 amino acids. The CDR3 region is CSIPRAANTGELFF. The DNA for the CDR3 is TGCAGCATCCCCCGGGCGGCGAACACCGGGGAGCTGTTTTTT.

V usage is TRBV5-1 and J usage is TRBJ1-1; TRBD1 might be the D (5 bases). V gave up 0 bases and J gave up 0 bases, with 9 bases separating them. CDR3 length: 15 amino acids. Looked up from germline, CDR1 is SGHRS and CDR2 is YFSETQ. CDR3 loop: CASSLGGVLNTEAFF. The DNA for the CDR3 is TGCGCCAGCAGCTTGGGAGGGGTACTGAACACTGAAGCTTTCTTT.

This clone turned up a few times. The chain carries TRBV30 and TRBJ1-5, with TRBD1 as a possible D gene (5 bases). The V gene lost 1 base and the J gene lost 1 base, with 11 bases spanning the gap. The germline V gene has CDR1 GTSNPN and CDR2 SVGIG (reference sequence). The CDR3 has 15 amino acids. The CDR3 sequence: CAWSAAGISNQPQHF. The CDR3 DNA reads as TGTGCCTGGAGTGCGGCAGGGATCAGCAATCAGCCCCAGCATTTT.

This sequence joins TRBV28 and TRBJ2-7, with 8 bases matching TRBD1. Germline-derived CDR1 and CDR2 are MDHEN and SYDVKM. There are 14 residues in the CDR3. The V segment lost 2 bases and the J segment 5 bases; nucleotides outside the gene matches: 5. The CDR3, as DNA: TGTGCCAGCAGTTTACAGGGGGCTCGCGACGAGCAGTACTTC. Translating it yields CASSLQGARDEQYF.

The chain joins TRBV7-2 to TRBJ1-5; no firm D call. Trimming took off 4 bases at V and 3 bases at J, with 7 bases between the two ends. CDR1 and CDR2 from the germline V gene are SGHTA and FQGNSA. The CDR3 length is 13 residues. The CDR3 sequence: CASSSDFNQPQHF. As DNA, the CDR3 is TGTGCCAGCAGCTCCGATTTCAATCAGCCCCAGCATTTT.

This clone was seen a handful of times. In the same sample, other DNA sequences code for this CDR3. V gene TRBV7-2 combines with J gene TRBJ1-5; 8 nucleotides align to TRBD1. This CDR3 is built from 14 residues. Germline assignment: CDR1 SGHTA and CDR2 FQGNSA. Trimming removed 4 bases from V and 4 bases from J; junction bases left unmatched: 3. The CDR3 spells CASSSGQGNQPQHF. The CDR3 DNA follows: TGTGCCAGCAGCTCAGGACAGGGAAATCAGCCCCAGCATTTT.

This clone appeared a few times. The chain uses TRBV7-8 and TRBJ2-1; a weak D match, TRBD2 (6 bases). Per germline, CDR1 SGHVS and CDR2 FQNEAQ. Trimming pared 1 base from V and 6 bases from J, leaving 13 bases between. The CDR3 runs to 15 residues. CDR3: CASSLGPGRRNEQFF. The CDR3 DNA reads TGTGCCAGCAGCTTAGGGCCGGGGAGGCGCAATGAGCAGTTCTTC.

The chain has TRBV30 and TRBJ1-4; a weak D match, TRBD1 (5 bases). Germline CDR1 GTSNPN, CDR2 SVGIG (reference sequence). The CDR3 has 11 residues. Trimming removed 1 base at V and 10 bases at J, with 7 bases between. The CDR3 DNA is TGTGCCTGGAGTGGGGGGAGAAAACTGTTTTTT. Protein product: CAWSGGRKLFF.